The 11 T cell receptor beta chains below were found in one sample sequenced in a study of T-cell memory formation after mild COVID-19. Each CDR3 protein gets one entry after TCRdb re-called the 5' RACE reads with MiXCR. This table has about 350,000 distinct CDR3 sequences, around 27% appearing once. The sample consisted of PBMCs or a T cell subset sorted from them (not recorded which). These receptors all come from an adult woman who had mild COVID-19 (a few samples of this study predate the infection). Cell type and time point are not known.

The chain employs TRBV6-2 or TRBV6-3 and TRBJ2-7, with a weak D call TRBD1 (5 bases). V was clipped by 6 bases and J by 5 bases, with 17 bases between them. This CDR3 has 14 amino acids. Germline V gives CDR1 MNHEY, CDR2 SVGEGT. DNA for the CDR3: TGTGCCAGCAGCACGATAGGGGTCGGCCACGAGCAGTACTTC. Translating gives CASSTIGVGHEQYF.

The CDR3 region is CASSVGTSGLETQYF. In nucleotides, the CDR3 is TGCGCCAGCAGCGTAGGGACTAGCGGTTTAGAGACCCAGTACTTC. The chain employs TRBV5-1 and TRBJ2-5; the match to TRBD2 covers 11 bases. The CDR3 has 15 amino acids. Germline CDR1 SGHRS, CDR2 YFSETQ. V lost 4 bases to trimming and J lost 4 bases; unmatched junction nucleotides: 6.

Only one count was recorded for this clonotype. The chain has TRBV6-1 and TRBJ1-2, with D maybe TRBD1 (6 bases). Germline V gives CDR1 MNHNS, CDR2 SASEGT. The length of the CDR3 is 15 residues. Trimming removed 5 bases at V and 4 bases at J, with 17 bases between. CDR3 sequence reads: CASSRTVWDFYGYTF. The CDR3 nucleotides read TGTGCCAGCAGTAGGACAGTGTGGGATTTCTATGGCTACACCTTC.

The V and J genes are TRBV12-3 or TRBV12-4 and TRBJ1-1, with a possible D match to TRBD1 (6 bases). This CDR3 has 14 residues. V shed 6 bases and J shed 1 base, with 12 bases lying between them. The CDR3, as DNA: TGTGCCAGCAGCAGGGGTGGTACGAACACTGAAGCTTTCTTT. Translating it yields CASSRGGTNTEAFF.

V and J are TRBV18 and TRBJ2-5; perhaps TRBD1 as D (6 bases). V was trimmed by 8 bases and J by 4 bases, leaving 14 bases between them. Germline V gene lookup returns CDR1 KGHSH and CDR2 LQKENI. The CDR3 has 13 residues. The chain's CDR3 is CASGKGQLETQYF. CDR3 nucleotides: TGTGCCAGCGGAAAGGGACAACTAGAGACCCAGTACTTC.

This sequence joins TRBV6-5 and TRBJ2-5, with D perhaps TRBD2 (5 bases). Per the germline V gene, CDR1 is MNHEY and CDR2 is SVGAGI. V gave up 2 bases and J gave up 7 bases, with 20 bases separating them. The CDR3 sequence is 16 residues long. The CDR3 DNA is TGTGCCAGCAGTTACACCGCGGGCCTCTTCCGAGGGACCCAGTACTTC. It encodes CASSYTAGLFRGTQYF.

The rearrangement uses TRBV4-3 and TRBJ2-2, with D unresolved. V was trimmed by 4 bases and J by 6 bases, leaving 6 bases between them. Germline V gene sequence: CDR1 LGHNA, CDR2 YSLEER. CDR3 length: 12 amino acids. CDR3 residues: CASSLQSGELFF. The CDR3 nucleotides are TGCGCCAGCAGCCTTCAATCCGGGGAGCTGTTTTTT.

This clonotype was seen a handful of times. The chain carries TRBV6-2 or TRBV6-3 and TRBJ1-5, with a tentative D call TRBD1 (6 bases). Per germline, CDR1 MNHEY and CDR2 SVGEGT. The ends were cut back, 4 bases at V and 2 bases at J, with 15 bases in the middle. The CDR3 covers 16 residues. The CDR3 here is CASSSTGQIRNQPQHF. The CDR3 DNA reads TGTGCCAGCAGTTCCACAGGACAGATACGCAATCAGCCCCAGCATTTT.

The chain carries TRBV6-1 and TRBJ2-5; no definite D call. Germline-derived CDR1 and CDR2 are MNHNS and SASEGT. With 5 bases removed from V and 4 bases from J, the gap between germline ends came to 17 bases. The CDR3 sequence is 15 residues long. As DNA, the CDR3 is TGTGCCAGCAGTTTTTTTGATGGGAACCTAGAGACCCAGTACTTC. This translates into CASSFFDGNLETQYF.

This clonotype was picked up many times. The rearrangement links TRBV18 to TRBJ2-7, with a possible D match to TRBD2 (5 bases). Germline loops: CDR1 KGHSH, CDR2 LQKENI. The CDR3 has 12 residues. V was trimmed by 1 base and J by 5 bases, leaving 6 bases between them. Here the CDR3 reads CASSPQGDEQYF. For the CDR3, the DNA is TGTGCCAGCTCACCACAGGGAGACGAGCAGTACTTC. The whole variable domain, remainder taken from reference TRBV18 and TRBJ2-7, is NAGVMQNPRHLVRRRGQEARLRCSPMKGHSHVYWYRQLPEEGLKFMVYLQKENIIDESGMPKERFSAEFPKEGPSILRIQQVVRGDSAAYFCASSPQGDEQYFGPGTRLTVT.

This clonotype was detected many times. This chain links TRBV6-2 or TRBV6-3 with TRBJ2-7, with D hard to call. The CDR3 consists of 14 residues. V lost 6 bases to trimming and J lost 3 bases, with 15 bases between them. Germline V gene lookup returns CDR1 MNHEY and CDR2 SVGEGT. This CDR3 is CASSVLAEIYEQYF. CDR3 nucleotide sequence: TGTGCCAGCAGCGTTTTAGCAGAGATCTACGAGCAGTACTTC.